This entry lists 15 T cell receptor beta chains sequenced from one sample in a study of T cells after yellow fever vaccination (dated by TCRdb to between 2018 and 2020). Libraries were built with 5' RACE. Sequencing relied on an Illumina HiSeq 2500. TCRdb ran its own pipeline on the public reads, namely fastp trimming at Q25 and MiXCR clone calling, and kept in-frame beta chains. Entries are consolidated by CDR3 protein sequence, retaining the most common genes and DNA. This sample holds more than 300,000 distinct CDR3 sequences; 6.5% to 8.5% were observed only once. Roughly a sixth of the sample is held by the ten biggest clonotypes. Sample treatment or condition, as interpreted from the label and publication: live attenuated yellow fever vaccine strain. The sequencing used PBMCs, collected about 49 days after the first yellow fever vaccination. These receptors came from a man younger than 35 who received the YFV17D yellow fever vaccine.

This clonotype occurred a few times. This rearrangement joins TRBV12-3 or TRBV12-4 to TRBJ1-1, with 11 bases lining up with TRBD1. V was pared by 8 bases and J by 4 bases, with 6 bases of the junction left unmatched. The CDR3 spans 14 residues. CDR3 amino acids: CASGQGARGTEAFF. In DNA form, the CDR3 reads TGTGCCAGCGGACAGGGGGCTAGAGGCACTGAAGCTTTCTTT.

The V call is TRBV12-3 or TRBV12-4, the J call TRBJ2-5; D gene uncertain. The V and J ends lost 7 bases and 5 bases respectively, with 14 bases between them. CDR3 length equals 13 residues. The CDR3 bases are TGTGCCAGCACCTTGAGGTGGTCTGAGACCCAGTACTTC. It is translated as CASTLRWSETQYF.

The chain couples TRBV12-3 or TRBV12-4 to TRBJ2-1; 7 bases agree with TRBD2. This CDR3 contains 16 residues. V shed 0 bases and J 4 bases; nucleotides not matched to a gene: 6. CDR3 nucleotides: TGTGCCAGCAGTTTAGCGCGGGTAGCGGGTTACAATGAGCAGTTCTTC. Its protein is CASSLARVAGYNEQFF.

This clonotype was counted many times. The CDR3 sequence: CASSFPLAGRETQYF. The DNA of the CDR3 is TGTGCCAGCAGCTTCCCCTTGGCGGGGCGAGAGACCCAGTACTTC. The chain combines TRBV5-5 with TRBJ2-5; weak D call: TRBD2 (6 bases). CDR3 length: 15 residues. CDR1 is SGHKS and CDR2 is YYEKEE in the germline V gene (reference sequence). The V and J ends lost 2 bases and 4 bases respectively, with 15 bases between them.

The chain carries TRBV6-5 and TRBJ1-6; D unclear. Trimming cost V 2 bases and J 9 bases, with 8 bases left between them. CDR1 and CDR2 from the germline V gene are MNHEY and SVGAGI. The CDR3 has 13 amino acids. CDR3 nucleotide sequence: TGTGCCAGCAGTTACAGGAGCGCTTCACCCCTCCACTTT. Translating gives CASSYRSASPLHF.

This clonotype came up many times. CDR3 region: CASSRDRKNSPLHF. CDR3 coding DNA: TGTGCCAGTAGCCGGGACAGGAAAAATTCACCCCTCCACTTT. This rearrangement joins TRBV19 to TRBJ1-6; TRBD1 agrees at 8 bases. Germline CDR1 LNHDA, CDR2 SQIVND (reference sequence). This CDR3 has 14 residues. V lost 6 bases, J lost 7 bases, and 5 bases stayed unmatched.

This clonotype was counted between two and nine times. This sequence joins TRBV12-3 or TRBV12-4 and TRBJ2-1; D possibly corresponds to TRBD1 (6 bases). The CDR3 extends over 16 amino acids. V was clipped by 0 bases and J by 4 bases, with 13 bases between them. CDR3 sequence (DNA): TGTGCCAGCAGTTTAGCTGGACAGATCAAGTACAATGAGCAGTTCTTC. This sequence encodes CASSLAGQIKYNEQFF.

This clonotype was seen only a few times. This chain joins TRBV7-2 and TRBJ2-3; a weak D match, TRBD2 (6 bases). Trimming stripped 5 bases from V and 7 bases from J, with 19 bases between. CDR1 SGHTA and CDR2 FQGNSA come from the germline V gene. This CDR3 contains 15 residues. The CDR3 protein is CASSTGPTAGNTQYF. The CDR3 nucleotides read TGTGCCAGCAGCACCGGGCCGACCGCGGGGAATACGCAGTATTTT.

This clonotype occurred a few times. The chain uses TRBV7-2 and TRBJ2-3; D is ambiguous. This CDR3 is built from 14 residues. V was clipped by 0 bases and J by 2 bases, with 6 bases between them. Looked up from germline, CDR1 is SGHTA and CDR2 is FQGNSA. CDR3: CASSLAPHTDTQYF. DNA of the CDR3: TGTGCCAGCAGCTTAGCACCGCACACAGATACGCAGTATTTT.

This clonotype was recorded a few times. The chain carries TRBV5-1 and TRBJ1-2; TRBD1 might be the D (6 bases). The CDR3 runs 15 residues. The V end lost 4 bases, the J end lost 2 bases, and 15 bases lay between the germline ends. Germline V gene data show CDR1 as SGHRS and CDR2 as YFSETQ. The CDR3 DNA reads TGCGCCAGCAGCCCCCGGGGGGGGCTGAACTATGGCTACACCTTC. Protein product: CASSPRGGLNYGYTF.

This clonotype showed up just a few times. The chain uses TRBV7-2 and TRBJ1-5; D may be TRBD1 (5 bases). The CDR3 has 14 residues. V shed 4 bases and J shed 6 bases, with 13 bases lying between them. Germline loops: CDR1 SGHTA, CDR2 FQGNSA. The CDR3 DNA reads as TGTGCCAGCAGCTATGGGACGATAAGTCAGCCCCAGCATTTT. Encoded protein: CASSYGTISQPQHF.

This rearrangement joins TRBV5-1 to TRBJ2-5; no reliable D call. The ends were cut back, 2 bases at V and 3 bases at J, with 8 bases in the middle. From germline, CDR1 is SGHRS and CDR2 YFSETQ. The CDR3 has 13 residues. CDR3 DNA: TGCGCCAGCAGCTTTAGGGTAGAAGAGACCCAGTACTTC. Translated: CASSFRVEETQYF.

This clonotype was detected ten times or more. The CDR3 DNA sequence: TGTGCCAGCAGCTCCCCCACTACAGGGTTTAATTCACCCCTCCACTTT. This translates into CASSSPTTGFNSPLHF. This chain connects TRBV7-9 to TRBJ1-6; D possibly corresponds to TRBD1 (6 bases). Germline values: CDR1 SEHNR, CDR2 FQNEAQ (reference sequence). Between the trimmed V and J ends, which lost 4 bases and 6 bases, there was a span of 16 bases. The CDR3 consists of 16 residues. Full variable domain (rest looked up from reference TRBV7-9 and TRBJ1-6): DTGVSQNPRHKITKRGQNVTFRCDPISEHNRLYWYRQTLGQGPEFLTYFQNEAQLEKSRLLSDRFSAERPKGSFSTLEIQRTEQGDSAMYLCASSSPTTGFNSPLHFGNGTRLTVT.

This rearrangement joins TRBV11-1 to TRBJ1-1; perhaps TRBD1 as D (5 bases). V lost 2 bases and J 7 bases, leaving 17 bases between the germline ends. This CDR3 is built from 15 residues. From germline, CDR1 is SGHAT and CDR2 FQDESV (reference sequence). The CDR3 reads CASSLSGPTGGEAFF. As DNA, the CDR3 is TGTGCCAGCAGCTTATCGGGACCAACCGGGGGTGAAGCTTTCTTT.

The genes are TRBV6-6 and TRBJ1-4, with a possible D match to TRBD1 (5 bases). Germline V gene sequence: CDR1 MNHNY, CDR2 SVGAGI (reference sequence). V was clipped by 6 bases and J by 4 bases, with 9 bases between them. This CDR3 region has 13 residues. The CDR3 sequence is CASRTDINEKLFF. The DNA for the CDR3 is TGTGCCAGCAGAACGGACATTAATGAAAAACTGTTTTTT.